Below, 30 T cell receptor beta chains from the same sample are listed, as sequenced in a study of cytomegalovirus exposure and HLA in healthy donors. The PCR had 60 Vbeta and 13 Jbeta primers. The repertoire was sequenced with immunoSEQ multiplex PCR; TCRdb's copy has only in-frame clones and lacks some. The sample shows 95,000 to 100,000 clones, about four fifths of them seen only once. Sequencing was done on a sample of PBMCs. The receptors here all came from a woman aged 40 to 50 in good health and CMV-seronegative.

V is TRBV19 and J is TRBJ1-3; 7 bases fit TRBD1. J gave up 0 bases and V 4 bases, and 6 bases lay outside the gene matches. There are 16 residues in the CDR3. Germline CDR1 is LNHDA and CDR2 is SQIVND (reference sequence). The CDR3: CASSTWDSYSGNTIYF. The CDR3 bases are TGTGCCAGTAGTACTTGGGACAGCTACTCTGGAAACACCATATATTTT. The variable domain in full, with the rest retrieved from reference TRBV19 and TRBJ1-3, is DGGITQSPKYLFRKEGQNVTLSCEQNLNHDAMYWYRQDPGQGLRLIYYSQIVNDFQKGDIAEGYSVSREKKESFPLTVTSAQKNPTAFYLCASSTWDSYSGNTIYFGEGSWLTVV.

This rearrangement joins TRBV7-9 to TRBJ2-1; possible D gene TRBD1, 6 bases. CDR1 SEHNR and CDR2 FQNEAQ come from the germline V gene (reference sequence). CDR3 length: 15 amino acids. Deletions cut 1 base from V and 4 bases from J, with 11 bases between. The CDR3 reads CASSLDSGVYNEQFF. CDR3 sequence (DNA): TGTGCCAGCAGCTTAGATTCAGGGGTTTACAATGAGCAGTTCTTC.

This CDR3 is CASSSTREDTQYF. The DNA for the CDR3 is TGTGCCAGCAGCTCCACCCGGGAAGATACGCAGTATTTT. The genes are TRBV7-3 and TRBJ2-3; D perhaps matches TRBD2 (5 bases). Germline-derived CDR1 and CDR2 are SGHTA and FQGTGA. This CDR3 comprises 13 residues. V shed 4 bases and J shed 5 bases, with 10 bases lying between them.

The chain is built from TRBV7-9 and TRBJ2-1, with TRBD2 matching over 9 bases. This CDR3 is built from 15 residues. The V segment lost 4 bases and the J segment 7 bases; nucleotides outside the gene matches: 8. CDR1 is SEHNR, CDR2 FQNEAQ, per germline (reference sequence). This chain's CDR3 is CASSSGLAGINEQFF. The CDR3 nucleotides are TGTGCCAGCAGCTCGGGCCTAGCGGGGATAAATGAGCAGTTCTTC.

This clone has more than one count but fewer than ten. J is TRBJ2-1 and V is TRBV6-5; D gene unclear. Germline CDR1 reads MNHEY; CDR2 reads SVGAGI. V was clipped by 4 bases and J by 4 bases, with 5 bases between them. CDR3 length: 12 amino acids. The CDR3 here is CASSSQYNEQFF. DNA for the CDR3: TGTGCCAGCAGTTCCCAGTACAATGAGCAGTTCTTC.

The chain joins TRBV27 to TRBJ1-6, with D unresolved. The CDR3 contains 15 residues. The V gene lost 3 bases and the J gene lost 10 bases, with 16 bases spanning the gap. Germline V gene sequence: CDR1 MNHEY, CDR2 SMNVEV (reference sequence). The CDR3 loop reads CASSFGRFTRSPLHF. CDR3 nucleotide sequence: TGTGCCAGCAGTTTCGGGAGGTTTACCAGATCACCCCTCCACTTT.

This chain connects TRBV4-3 to TRBJ1-4; 7 positions agree with TRBD1. The junction had 10 bases not matched to a gene; V was cut back by 4 bases and J by 8 bases. Germline loops: CDR1 LGHNA, CDR2 YSLEER. The CDR3 consists of 15 residues. CDR3 nucleotide sequence: TGCGCCAGCAGCCTAATCGGACAGGCGAGCGAAAAACTGTTTTTT. This codes for CASSLIGQASEKLFF.

The CDR3 protein is CASSLEELRYGYTF. CDR3 in DNA: TGCGCCAGCAGCTTGGAAGAGTTACGCTATGGCTACACCTTC. The V call is TRBV5-1, the J call TRBJ1-2; D not certain. Germline loops: CDR1 SGHRS, CDR2 YFSETQ. The CDR3 is 14 amino acids. V lost 0 bases and J lost 4, with 10 bases in between.

This chain links TRBV6-6 with TRBJ1-6, with TRBD1 as a possible D gene (5 bases). V lost 6 bases and J lost 10, with 16 bases in between. The CDR3 spans 14 residues. Per the germline V gene, CDR1 is MNHNY and CDR2 is SVGAGI (reference sequence). DNA for the CDR3: TGTGCCAGCAGACGAGGCAGGGCGGAATCACCCCTCCACTTT. Translation gives CASRRGRAESPLHF.

CDR3 coding DNA: TGTGCCAGTAAACAGGGGGCGAATAGCAATCAGCCCCAGCATTTT. It codes for CASKQGANSNQPQHF. V is TRBV19 and J is TRBJ1-5; 9 nucleotides align to TRBD1. Germline assignment: CDR1 LNHDA and CDR2 SQIVND (reference sequence). The junction had 4 bases not matched to a gene; V was cut back by 7 bases and J by 0 bases. This CDR3 contains 15 residues. Together with reference TRBV19 and TRBJ1-5, the CDR3 gives the full variable domain: DGGITQSPKYLFRKEGQNVTLSCEQNLNHDAMYWYRQDPGQGLRLIYYSQIVNDFQKGDIAEGYSVSREKKESFPLTVTSAQKNPTAFYLCASKQGANSNQPQHFGDGTRLSIL.

This clone was recorded only once. A junction end diverges from the germline sequence, so it may reflect a read error. The gene calls are TRBV7-2 and TRBJ2-3, with TRBD2 matching over 8 bases. The CDR3 is 14 residues long. Germline-derived CDR1 and CDR2 are SGHTA and FQGNSA. In nucleotides, the CDR3 is TGTGCCAGCACCTTATTCGGGGGGGCGGATACGCAGTATTTT. Its translation is CASTLFGGADTQYF.

This chain's CDR3 is CASSYYARHSGNTIYF. CDR3 DNA: TGTGCCAGCAGTTATTATGCCAGGCACTCTGGAAACACCATATATTTT. V usage is TRBV6-9 and J usage is TRBJ1-3; D is unresolved. V lost 1 base and J 0 bases, leaving 10 bases between the germline ends. Germline loops: CDR1 MNHGY, CDR2 SVAAGI. CDR3 length: 16 residues.

This chain connects TRBV6-1 to TRBJ2-7, with TRBD2 matching over 9 bases. The germline V gene has CDR1 MNHNS and CDR2 SASEGT. Germline trimming cut 0 bases from V and 4 bases from J; bases unmatched to any gene: 13. This CDR3 comprises 18 residues. DNA of the CDR3: TGTGCCAGCAGTGAAGCGGGGCCTCCTAGCGGGATGTCGTACGAGCAGTACTTC. The encoded protein is CASSEAGPPSGMSYEQYF.

The chain is built from TRBV7-9 and TRBJ2-5; D might be TRBD2 (5 bases). CDR1 is SEHNR and CDR2 is FQNEAQ in the germline V gene (reference sequence). This CDR3 contains 12 residues. The germline V and J ends were trimmed by 8 bases and 3 bases, with 10 bases remaining between them. Here the CDR3 reads CASRSGEETQYF. The CDR3 DNA sequence: TGTGCCAGCCGATCCGGGGAAGAGACCCAGTACTTC.

This chain joins TRBV27 and TRBJ2-3, with 7 bases matching TRBD1. The CDR3 is 14 residues long. V shed 5 bases and J 2 bases; nucleotides not matched to a gene: 4. Germline V lookup: CDR1 MNHEY, CDR2 SMNVEV (reference sequence). The CDR3 coding sequence is TGTGCCAGCAGTCTAGGGACAGACACAGATACGCAGTATTTT. This codes for CASSLGTDTDTQYF.

V and J are TRBV28 and TRBJ2-1; TRBD2 matches at 12 bases. Germline loops: CDR1 MDHEN, CDR2 SYDVKM. This CDR3 is built from 16 residues. Trimming took 3 bases from V and 5 from J; bases not matched to a gene: 5. CDR3 amino acids: CASSLTSGSLHNEQFF. CDR3 DNA sequence: TGTGCCAGCAGTTTGACTAGCGGGAGTCTCCACAATGAGCAGTTCTTC. Looking up the rest from reference TRBV28 and TRBJ2-1 gives the full variable domain: DVKVTQSSRYLVKRTGEKVFLECVQDMDHENMFWYRQDPGLGLRLIYFSYDVKMKEKGDIPEGYSVSREKKERFSLILESASTNQTSMYLCASSLTSGSLHNEQFFGPGTRLTVL.

V usage is TRBV14 and J usage is TRBJ2-3; D gene ambiguous. The CDR3 spans 14 residues. The ends were cut back, 2 bases at V and 2 bases at J, with 8 bases in the middle. Per germline, CDR1 SGHDN and CDR2 FVKESK. CDR3 coding DNA: TGTGCCAGCAGCCAACCTGGGCCCACAGATACGCAGTATTTT. Its protein product is CASSQPGPTDTQYF. The full variable domain, in which reference TRBV14 and TRBJ2-3 provide the parts outside the CDR3, is EAGVTQFPSHSVIEKGQTVTLRCDPISGHDNLYWYRRVMGKEIKFLLHFVKESKQDESGMPNNRFLAERTGGTYSTLKVQPAELEDSGVYFCASSQPGPTDTQYFGPGTRLTVL.

The rearrangement links TRBV7-9 to TRBJ1-1, with D tentatively TRBD1 (6 bases). Germline loops: CDR1 SEHNR, CDR2 FQNEAQ (reference sequence). CDR3 length: 13 residues. V lost 5 bases to trimming and J lost 6 bases, with 13 bases between them. CDR3 bases: TGTGCCAGCAGCCCCGAGTGGGGGCCTGAAGCTTTCTTT. Amino acid sequence: CASSPEWGPEAFF.

The chain recombines TRBV6-4 with TRBJ1-2; 9 bases fit TRBD1. V trimming: 6 bases; J trimming: 0 bases; junction bases outside the gene matches: 5. Germline assignment: CDR1 MRHNA and CDR2 SNTAGT. The CDR3 consists of 15 residues. CDR3 DNA: TGTGCCAGCAGACTAGGGACAGGGACTAACTATGGCTACACCTTC. It translates to CASRLGTGTNYGYTF.

This clone was detected a few times. The chain carries TRBV5-5 and TRBJ1-5; 7 bases match TRBD1. CDR1 is SGHKS, CDR2 YYEKEE, per germline (reference sequence). The CDR3 is 14 amino acids. With 0 bases clipped from V and 5 bases from J, the junction kept 2 bases outside the gene matches. CDR3 in amino acids: CASSLAGTDQPQHF. The CDR3 nucleotides read TGTGCCAGCAGCTTGGCCGGGACAGATCAGCCCCAGCATTTT.

The chain combines TRBV6-6 with TRBJ1-1, with a possible D match to TRBD1 (5 bases). There are 14 residues in the CDR3. The V end was cut by 5 bases, the J end by 0 bases, with 10 bases between. Germline-derived CDR1 and CDR2 are MNHNY and SVGAGI (reference sequence). The chain's CDR3 is CASSDSDLNTEAFF. Written as DNA, the CDR3 is TGTGCCAGCAGTGACAGCGATTTGAACACTGAAGCTTTCTTT.

The chain carries TRBV19 and TRBJ2-3, with 10 bases identical to TRBD2. The V segment lost 5 bases and the J segment 5 bases; nucleotides outside the gene matches: 10. The germline gives CDR1 LNHDA, CDR2 SQIVND (reference sequence). This CDR3 has 16 amino acids. Here the CDR3 DNA reads TGTGCCAGTAGTGCTCCTAGCGGGGGCCCCGTAGATACGCAGTATTTT. Protein product: CASSAPSGGPVDTQYF.

This rearrangement joins TRBV10-3 to TRBJ2-3, with a possible D match to TRBD2 (7 bases). The CDR3 is 14 amino acids. V gave up 8 bases and J gave up 2 bases, with 14 bases separating them. Looked up from germline, CDR1 is ENHRY and CDR2 is SYGVKD. CDR3 nucleotide sequence: TGTGCCATCTTTGAGGGGGGGCCCACAGATACGCAGTATTTT. It specifies CAIFEGGPTDTQYF.

The V and J genes are TRBV6-5 and TRBJ2-7, with D possibly being TRBD1 (5 bases). V lost 6 bases and J 2 bases, leaving 14 bases between the germline ends. This CDR3 region has 14 residues. The germline CDR1 and CDR2 sequences are MNHEY and SVGAGI. CDR3 loop: CASRKLQATYEQYF. CDR3 DNA sequence: TGTGCCAGCAGAAAGCTACAGGCTACCTACGAGCAGTACTTC.

J is TRBJ1-4 and V is TRBV16, with TRBD1 matching over 12 bases. CDR3 length: 14 residues. Germline assignment: CDR1 KGHSY and CDR2 FQNENV. With V trimmed by 2 bases and J by 8 bases, 0 bases remained unmatched. The CDR3 region has the DNA TGTGCCAGCAGCCAAGGGACAGGGGGCGAAAAACTGTTTTTT. Encoded protein: CASSQGTGGEKLFF.

This clone has just a few counts. The chain combines TRBV7-2 with TRBJ2-1, with TRBD2 matching 11 bases. V trimming: 5 bases; J trimming: 0 bases; junction bases outside the gene matches: 12. The CDR3 covers 19 residues. Germline values: CDR1 SGHTA, CDR2 FQGNSA. The CDR3: CASSPLVLAGGPSYNEQFF. The CDR3 DNA follows: TGTGCCAGCAGCCCCCTGGTCTTAGCGGGAGGGCCCTCCTACAATGAGCAGTTCTTC. Complete variable domain (other parts from reference TRBV7-2 and TRBJ2-1): GAGVSQSPSNKVTEKGKDVELRCDPISGHTALYWYRQSLGQGLEFLIYFQGNSAPDKSGLPSDRFSAERTGGSVSTLTIQRTQQEDSAVYLCASSPLVLAGGPSYNEQFFGPGTRLTVL.

The chain employs TRBV6-5 and TRBJ1-2, with D possibly being TRBD1 (5 bases). There are 13 residues in the CDR3. V shed 2 bases and J shed 1 base, with 5 bases lying between them. Germline CDR1 is MNHEY and CDR2 is SVGAGI. The CDR3 DNA is TGTGCCAGCAGTTACGACAGTAACTATGGCTACACCTTC. As protein: CASSYDSNYGYTF.

A single count supports this clone. The chain recombines TRBV5-1 with TRBJ2-5; 11 positions match TRBD1. Germline lookup yields CDR1 SGHRS and CDR2 YFSETQ. CDR3 length: 14 amino acids. V was clipped by 3 bases and J by 5 bases; unmatched bases: 3. CDR3 sequence: CASSWTGGRETQYF. DNA for the CDR3: TGCGCCAGCAGCTGGACAGGGGGCCGGGAGACCCAGTACTTC.

This clone was recorded a few times. The CDR3: CASTKGLSTDTQYF. In DNA, the CDR3 is TGTGCCAGCACCAAGGGACTCAGCACAGATACGCAGTATTTT. The chain uses TRBV7-2 and TRBJ2-3; weak D call: TRBD2 (6 bases). CDR3 length equals 14 residues. The germline CDR1 and CDR2 sequences are SGHTA and FQGNSA. Trimming removed 7 bases at V and 0 bases at J, with 11 bases between.

Concerning this clone itself: Its ends do not fully match the called genes, so a read error is possible. This chain uses TRBV7-9 with TRBJ2-5; 11 nucleotides agree with TRBD2. In germline, CDR1 is SEHNR, CDR2 FQNEAQ (reference sequence). The length of the CDR3 is 16 residues. The CDR3 is CSSSVLAGATRETQYF. CDR3 in DNA: TGTTCCAGCAGCGTACTAGCGGGGGCGACCCGAGAGACCCAGTACTTC.